This TCR beta chain was found in a study of T cells in Graves' hyperthyroidism and ophthalmopathy. RNA transcripts provided the source from which TCR beta CDR3 regions were amplified. In the first-round RT-PCR of the TCR CDR3, the HTBI primer set was used. Via MiXCR, TCRdb re-called the multiplex PCR reads, giving one row per CDR3 protein. Of around 600,000 distinct CDR3 sequences listed, about 15% were seen once; the top ten hold around 12%. The receptor's source is a woman aged 50 to 60 with Graves' ophthalmopathy. Source material: blood.

CDR3 DNA sequence: TGTGCCAGCAGCTTGGCCGGGTTTCGGACAGGGTCCCACGAGCAGTACTTC. Translating gives CASSLAGFRTGSHEQYF. The chain employs TRBV5-6 and TRBJ2-7; TRBD1 aligns across 8 bases. CDR3 length: 17 residues. V shed 0 bases, J shed 5 bases, and the junction held 13 bases outside the gene matches. The germline V gene encodes CDR1 SGHDT and CDR2 YYEEEE.